This T cell receptor beta chain derives from a study of regulatory T cells in long-lasting Graves disease. CDR3 regions were amplified by Arm-PCR using iRepertoire HTBI primers to build TCR beta libraries. A single record per CDR3 protein comes from TCRdb applying MiXCR to the multiplex PCR reads. The repertoire has about 450,000 distinct CDR3 sequences, 15% to 20% of them found once; the top ten carry roughly a tenth. CDR1 and CDR2 (germline): DFQATT, SNEGSKA (reference sequence). Trimming at V came to 6 bases and at J to 1 base, leaving 20 bases not matched to a gene. The CDR3 loop spans 20 amino acids. This clonotype has ten or more counts. As for time point: newly diagnosed GD, antithyroid drugs for less than 3 months. The TCR library used RNA extracted from PBMCs. The sample was also linked to a second study, of T cells in Graves' hyperthyroidism and ophthalmopathy. That report notes: Diagnostic assessment was based on clinical symptoms, serum thyroxine and TRAb, thyroid ultrasound and orbital computed tomography.

V gene TRBV20-1 combines with J gene TRBJ2-5; TRBD2 agrees at 13 bases. This sequence originates from a woman in her twenties or thirties with Graves disease. This material consisted of peripheral blood mononuclear cells (PBMCs), taken at new diagnosis, from a patient treated with antithyroid drugs. The CDR3 DNA sequence: TGCAGTGCGTGGGGGACCGGGACTAGCGGGACATGGGACGCCCAAGAGACCCAGTACTTC. It translates to CSAWGTGTSGTWDAQETQYF.